The rows below give T cell receptor beta chains drawn from one sample of a study of T cell changes during pregnancy in multiple sclerosis. Repertoires were generated with immunoSEQ multiplex PCR, while TCRdb's copy carries only in-frame clones and drops some. The sample yields 40,000 to 45,000 clones, over 90% seen once. Sequenced here: CD8+ T cells from peripheral blood mononuclear cells, sampled in the third trimester of pregnancy. The receptors derive from a female donor with multiple sclerosis, enrolled in a pregnancy study. Each CDR3 is given with its conserved first and last residue. A D gene is named only where the DNA matches it firmly. Not every row has a clone size; where given, it reads once, few, many or a size class.

cdr3_length,v_call,j_call,d_call,clone_size,cdr3_aa,cdr3_nt
15,TRBV4-3,TRBJ1-3,.,.,CASSQDRQKGNTIYF,TGCGCCAGCAGCCAAGATCGACAGAAAGGAAACACCATATATTTT
17,TRBV4-1,TRBJ2-3,TRBD2,.,CASSQELAGGITDTQYF,TGCGCCAGCAGCCAAGAGCTAGCGGGGGGTATAACAGATACGCAGTATTTT
16,TRBV27,TRBJ2-2,TRBD2,once,CASSPLAGGNTGELFF,TGTGCCAGCAGTCCCCTAGCGGGAGGAAACACCGGGGAGCTGTTTTTT
15,TRBV18,TRBJ2-3,TRBD2,.,CASSPLAGSTDTQYF,TGTGCCAGCTCACCACTAGCGGGAAGCACAGATACGCAGTATTTT
14,TRBV30,TRBJ1-2,TRBD1,.,CAWSRTGAIDGYTF,TGTGCCTGGAGTCGGACAGGGGCAATAGATGGCTACACCTTC
14,TRBV6-5,TRBJ2-3,TRBD2,.,CASSTSGAVHTQYF,TGTGCCAGCAGCACTAGCGGGGCTGTACATACGCAGTATTTT
19,TRBV7-2,TRBJ2-1,TRBD2,once,CASSLATGLAGAFLYEQFF,TGTGCCAGCAGCTTAGCGACAGGACTAGCGGGGGCGTTTTTGTATGAGCAGTTCTTC
13,TRBV6-5,TRBJ2-3,TRBD2,.,CASSYSGADTQYF,TGTGCCAGCAGTTACAGCGGGGCAGATACGCAGTATTTT
13,TRBV7-2,TRBJ2-1,.,.,CASSWSGSNEQFF,TGTGCCAGCAGCTGGAGTGGGAGCAATGAGCAGTTCTTC
16,TRBV6-6,TRBJ2-7,.,.,CASSYSSIASLYEQYF,TGTGCCAGCAGTTACTCGTCAATAGCTTCTCTCTACGAGCAGTACTTC
18,TRBV29-1,TRBJ2-7,TRBD1,.,CSVEGLCSGDRGSYEQYF,TGCAGCGTTGAGGGTCTCTGCTCCGGCGACAGGGGGTCCTACGAGCAGTACTTC
14,TRBV28,TRBJ2-7,TRBD2,.,CASSSTGGPHEQYF,TGTGCCAGCAGTTCGACGGGAGGGCCCCACGAGCAGTACTTC
16,TRBV2,TRBJ1-2,.,once,CASSEITGLANYGYTF,TGTGCCAGCAGTGAAATCACAGGGTTAGCTAACTATGGCTACACCTTC
15,TRBV27,TRBJ1-1,.,once,CASSLSKGQNTEAFF,TGTGCCAGCAGTTTATCGAAGGGACAGAACACTGAAGCTTTCTTT
14,TRBV6-4,TRBJ2-3,TRBD1,few,CASSDGQGTDTQYF,TGTGCCAGCAGTGACGGACAGGGCACAGATACGCAGTATTTT
13,TRBV5-6,TRBJ2-7,.,.,CASSLSSSYEQYF,TGTGCCAGCAGCTTGAGTAGCAGCTACGAGCAGTACTTC
15,TRBV2,TRBJ2-1,TRBD2,.,CASSEVLAEYNEQFF,TGTGCCAGCAGTGAAGTTCTAGCGGAATACAATGAGCAGTTCTTC
19,TRBV10-2,TRBJ2-7,TRBD2,.,CASSESLASGVGGSYEQYF,TGCGCCAGCAGTGAGTCTCTGGCTAGCGGGGTAGGGGGGTCCTACGAGCAGTACTTC
16,TRBV18,TRBJ1-3,.,.,CASSPPHRETGNTIYF,TGTGCCAGCTCACCACCCCACAGGGAAACTGGAAACACCATATATTTT
15,TRBV4-3,TRBJ2-7,.,.,CASSQESGLNYEQYF,TGCGCCAGCAGCCAAGAGTCGGGGTTGAACTACGAGCAGTACTTC
13,TRBV4-2,TRBJ2-1,.,.,CASSQDLPTLQFF,TGTGCCAGCAGCCAAGATCTTCCTACTCTCCAGTTCTTC
15,TRBV27,TRBJ2-3,TRBD2,.,CASSYTSGGGDTQYF,TGTGCCAGCAGTTACACTAGCGGGGGGGGAGATACGCAGTATTTT
15,TRBV2,TRBJ2-7,TRBD2,.,CASSEGTSGSYEQYF,TGTGCCAGCAGTGAGGGGACTAGCGGCTCCTACGAGCAGTACTTC
16,TRBV27,TRBJ1-6,TRBD1,few,CASSSRTGRGNSPLHF,TGTGCCAGCAGTTCCCGGACAGGGAGAGGGAATTCACCCCTCCACTTT
17,TRBV10-3,TRBJ2-3,TRBD2,once,CAISEPRLASNVDTQYF,TGTGCCATCAGTGAGCCCCGACTAGCCTCGAACGTGGATACGCAGTATTTT
15,TRBV7-3,TRBJ2-1,TRBD1,.,CASSLTGETYNEQFF,TGTGCCAGCAGCTTGACAGGGGAGACCTACAATGAGCAGTTCTTC
17,TRBV5-1,TRBJ2-5,TRBD2,.,CASSEMTSGGWEETQYF,TGCGCCAGCAGCGAAATGACTAGCGGGGGGTGGGAAGAGACCCAGTACTTC